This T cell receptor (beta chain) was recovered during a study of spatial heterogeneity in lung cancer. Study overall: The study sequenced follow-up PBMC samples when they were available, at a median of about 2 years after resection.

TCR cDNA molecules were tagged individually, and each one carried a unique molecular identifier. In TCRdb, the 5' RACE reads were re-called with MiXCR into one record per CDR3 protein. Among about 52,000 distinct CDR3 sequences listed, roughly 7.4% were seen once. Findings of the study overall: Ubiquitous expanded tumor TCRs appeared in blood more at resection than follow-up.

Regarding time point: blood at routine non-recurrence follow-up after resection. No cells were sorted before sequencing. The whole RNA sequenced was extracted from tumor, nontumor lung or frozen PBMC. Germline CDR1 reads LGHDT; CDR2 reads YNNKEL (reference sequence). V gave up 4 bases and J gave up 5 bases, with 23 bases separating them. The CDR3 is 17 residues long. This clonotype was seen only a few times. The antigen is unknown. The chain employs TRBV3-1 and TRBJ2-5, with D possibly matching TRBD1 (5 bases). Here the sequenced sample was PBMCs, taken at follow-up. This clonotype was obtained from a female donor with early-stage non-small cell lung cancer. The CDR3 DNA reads TGTGCCAGCAGCCCGCCCATCCTTTTGGAAGCAGGGGAGACCCAGTACTTC. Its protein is CASSPPILLEAGETQYF.